This T cell receptor beta chain was retrieved from a study of T cell clones after liver transplantation (dated by TCRdb to the late 2010s). In the study overall: The samples were obtained from ITN030ST, a randomized trial that attempted immunosuppression withdrawal within 2 years after liver transplantation. After a pre-transplant mixed lymphocyte reaction, TCRbeta sequencing was used to pinpoint donor-reactive T cell clones, which were subsequently tracked in post-transplant blood. As an antigen-independent comparator for the donor-reactive sequences, third party-reactive TCRbeta sequences from pre-transplant MLRs were identified as well. Three of the eight recipients were HCV-positive; the others were transplanted for non-autoimmune, non-viral indications. Subjects received no induction therapy and standard immunosuppression until randomization at 12-24 months post-transplant. Tolerance was defined as complete withdrawal of immunosuppression for at least one year without a rise in liver enzymes beyond twice the upper limit of normal. Blood samples were taken pre-transplant, pre-randomization before withdrawal, and post-randomization after full withdrawal or failed withdrawal. Of the 8 liver transplant recipients making up the studied cohort, 3 were classified as tolerant and 5 as non-tolerant.

Comments on this clone: The target of this receptor is not known. One base away there is no much larger clone; base qualities are not given.

High-throughput TCRbeta CDR3 sequencing of frozen genomic DNA was performed by immunoSEQ, with PCR amplification, mapping, bias correction and internal controls included. The study's own analysis went as follows. Productive rearrangements were retained, and unique TCRbeta sequences were defined by the CDR3 nucleotide sequence together with the V and J gene. For classification of a sequence as donor-reactive, at least 5-fold expansion in CFSE-low cells relative to unstimulated pre-transplant cells and a frequency of at least 0.01% were required. Per-subject minimum frequency thresholds, based on the lowest-template unstimulated sample, ensured at least 90% detection power. Jensen-Shannon divergence between the top 1000 TCRbeta sequences post- versus pre-transplant served as the measure of repertoire turnover. Changes in detection of donor-reactive sequences were assessed with two-sided Fisher's exact tests. TCRdb holds this immuneACCESS table with in-frame rearrangements only. Some clones are missing; in checked studies, unresolved V genes explain under half, and the rest has no known cause. The V and J calls and the clone size are those of that table, but D and trimming were determined from the DNA. The sample contains around 110,000 clones, 90% of them found a single time. The leading ten clones occupy roughly 0.8% of the sample.

Results and caveats for the whole study, not just this receptor: In a couple of subjects, low numbers of available donor cells limited the measurable donor-reactive repertoire. When repertoire turnover was taken into account, detection of donor-reactive sequences was significantly reduced in 7 of 8 subjects for CD4 and in 8 of 8 subjects for CD8. Because no allograft tissue specimens were available, donor-reactive T cells may have migrated into the graft instead of being deleted. A greater decline was seen for donor-reactive sequences than for third party-reactive sequences, suggesting partial antigen-specific deletion unrelated to withdrawal success. Conclusions were preliminary, limited by small, heterogeneous patient numbers and non-standardized post-transplant time points. Circulating donor-reactive CD4 TCRbeta sequences fell significantly post-transplant in most of the 8 subjects, irrespective of tolerance or HCV status.

Thawed unstimulated PBMCs were stained for CD3, CD4 and CD8 and FACS-sorted into CD3+CD4+ and CD3+CD8+ populations. Each of the 8 studied subjects was randomized to immunosuppression withdrawal. Genomic DNA was isolated with the Qiagen DNeasy Blood and Tissue Kit. The sequence derives from a human patient who received a liver transplant. A transplant means some T cells may be of graft donor rather than patient origin. The sample in question was CD4+ T cells from blood, obtained 12 months after liver transplant.

In nucleotide form, the sequence is TGTGCCAGCAGTTACAGGGAGAACACTGAAGCTTTCTTT. The encoded protein is CASSYRENTEAFF. The V gene is TRBV27 and the J gene is TRBJ1-1; the best D guess is TRBD1, with 6 bases matching. The CDR1 and CDR2 encoded by the germline V gene (reference sequence) are MNHEY and SMNVEV. V is cut by 4 bases and J by 1 base, and the space between the germline ends is 7 bases. The CDR3, from cysteine to phenylalanine, totals 13 residues. This entry keeps only the CDR3 DNA: 39 bases, framed from base 1.